The 28 T cell receptor beta chains reported below all come from one sample, sequenced in a study of OX40 agonist ivuxolimab in advanced cancers. Generated by immunoSEQ multiplex PCR, the TCRdb table keeps only in-frame clones and is missing some. The sample lists tens of thousands of clones, approximately 87% occurring once. Source: CD4+ or CD8+ T cells sorted from blood, taken in a trial of the OX40 agonist ivuxolimab. The receptors shown here come from an adult with an advanced solid tumor such as melanoma, head and neck, liver or kidney cancer.

The V and J genes are TRBV19 and TRBJ2-7; 11 bases map to TRBD2. The CDR3 has 16 amino acids. V shed 4 bases, J shed 2 bases, and the junction held 7 bases outside the gene matches. CDR1 LNHDA and CDR2 SQIVND come from the germline V gene (reference sequence). CDR3 nucleotide sequence: TGTGCCAGTAGTAGCCTTACTAGCGGGGGTCCCTACGAGCAGTACTTC. Amino acids: CASSSLTSGGPYEQYF.

Here the CDR3 reads CATSSLPFNYEQYF. CDR3 DNA: TGTGCCACCAGCAGTCTCCCCTTTAATTACGAGCAGTACTTC. The chain has TRBV15 and TRBJ2-7; no clear D. The length of the CDR3 is 14 residues. V lost 3 bases, J lost 4 bases, and 13 bases lay in between. Germline CDR1 and CDR2: LNHNV and YYDKDF (reference sequence).

The V call is TRBV27, the J call TRBJ1-5, with unresolved D. The ends were cut back, 0 bases at V and 6 bases at J, with 9 bases in the middle. This CDR3 contains 14 residues. Per germline, CDR1 MNHEY and CDR2 SMNVEV (reference sequence). The CDR3 here is CASSLSGVVQPQHF. The CDR3 coding sequence is TGTGCCAGCAGTTTATCCGGGGTAGTTCAGCCCCAGCATTTT.

This sequence joins TRBV4-1 and TRBJ2-1; D might be TRBD1 (5 bases). V was cut by 0 bases and J by 10 bases, with 16 bases left in between. Germline-derived CDR1 and CDR2 are MGHRA and YSYEKL. The CDR3 runs to 15 residues. CDR3 amino acids: CASSQDRGPGREQFF. CDR3 bases: TGCGCCAGCAGCCAAGATAGGGGCCCAGGGCGGGAGCAGTTCTTC.

The chain couples TRBV9 to TRBJ2-7; D is unclear. There are 13 residues in the CDR3. Germline V gene data show CDR1 as SGDLS and CDR2 as YYNGEE. V shed 0 bases and J shed 5 bases, with 9 bases lying between them. CDR3 region: CASSVGATHEQYF. CDR3 nucleotides: TGTGCCAGCAGCGTAGGGGCCACCCACGAGCAGTACTTC.

J is TRBJ2-2 and V is TRBV28; TRBD2 agrees at 7 bases. V lost 5 bases and J lost 8; bases outside the gene matches: 8. This CDR3 is 14 amino acids long. Germline V CDR1 and CDR2: MDHEN, SYDVKM. The CDR3 reads CASSGDYPAGELFF. The CDR3 coding sequence is TGTGCCAGCAGTGGGGACTATCCAGCTGGGGAGCTGTTTTTT.

This clone has just a few counts. CDR3 amino acids: CASSEVNSPLHF. The CDR3 DNA sequence: TGTGCCAGTAGTGAGGTTAATTCACCCCTCCACTTT. The rearrangement links TRBV19 to TRBJ1-6, with no clear D. The V gene lost 5 bases and the J gene lost 6 bases, with 5 bases spanning the gap. The CDR3 loop spans 12 amino acids. The germline V gene has CDR1 LNHDA and CDR2 SQIVND (reference sequence).

The chain is built from TRBV5-8 and TRBJ2-1; 11 positions agree with TRBD2. The CDR3 contains 15 residues. CDR1 and CDR2 from the germline V gene are SGHTS and YDEGEE. V lost 1 base to trimming and J lost 4 bases; unmatched junction nucleotides: 1. In DNA form, the CDR3 reads TGTGCCAGCAGCTTGAGACTAGCGGGATACAATGAGCAGTTCTTC. Protein sequence: CASSLRLAGYNEQFF.

This sequence joins TRBV5-6 and TRBJ2-6, with 9 bases aligning to TRBD1. V shed 5 bases, J shed 0 bases, and the junction held 9 bases outside the gene matches. Germline V CDR1 and CDR2: SGHDT, YYEEEE. The CDR3 consists of 18 residues. The CDR3 DNA reads as TGTGCCAGCAGACTTCGGACAGGGGACCTCTCTGGGGCCAACGTCCTGACTTTC. Amino acid sequence: CASRLRTGDLSGANVLTF.

The chain links TRBV19 to TRBJ2-7; D tentatively reads TRBD1 or TRBD2 (6 bases each). Germline CDR1 reads LNHDA; CDR2 reads SQIVND (reference sequence). Trimming removed 10 bases at V and 4 bases at J, with 26 bases between. The CDR3 has 16 residues. DNA of the CDR3: TGTGCCATTACCCGGGGGCAGGGGTGTTGGTTGTACGAGCAGTACTTC. It codes for CAITRGQGCWLYEQYF. Filled out from reference TRBV19 and TRBJ2-7, the complete variable domain reads DGGITQSPKYLFRKEGQNVTLSCEQNLNHDAMYWYRQDPGQGLRLIYYSQIVNDFQKGDIAEGYSVSREKKESFPLTVTSAQKNPTAFYLCAITRGQGCWLYEQYFGPGTRLTVT.

In its sample, this clone was seen once. This chain connects TRBV28 to TRBJ2-7; 9 bases align to TRBD2. Germline CDR1 MDHEN, CDR2 SYDVKM. CDR3 length equals 14 residues. V lost 3 bases to trimming and J lost 3 bases; unmatched junction nucleotides: 3. DNA of the CDR3: TGTGCCAGCAGTTTTGGAGCGGGAGGCTACGAGCAGTACTTC. Translating gives CASSFGAGGYEQYF.

This rearrangement joins TRBV29-1 to TRBJ2-7; no reliable D call. Trimming stripped 7 bases from V and 3 bases from J, with 13 bases between. Per the germline V gene, CDR1 is SQVTM and CDR2 is ANQGSEA. The CDR3 is 12 residues long. DNA of the CDR3: TGCAGCGCTGGCTGGCAGGACTACGAGCAGTACTTC. Residues: CSAGWQDYEQYF.

This chain links TRBV30 with TRBJ2-7; 10 bases agree with TRBD1. Germline CDR1 GTSNPN, CDR2 SVGIG (reference sequence). After removal of 0 bases from V and 5 bases from J, the junction contained 7 bases not matched to a gene. CDR3 size: 15 residues. In DNA form, the CDR3 reads TGTGCCTGGAGTGTACTGGGACAGGGGTTCGACGAGCAGTACTTC. Translated: CAWSVLGQGFDEQYF.

The chain uses TRBV5-4 and TRBJ1-5; D is unresolved. Germline V gene sequence: CDR1 SGHNT, CDR2 YYREEE (reference sequence). V gave up 2 bases and J gave up 1 base, with 4 bases separating them. The CDR3 loop spans 13 amino acids. The CDR3 bases are TGTGCCAGCAGCTTCGGCAGCAATCAGCCCCAGCATTTT. This gives the protein CASSFGSNQPQHF.

The count of this clone is one. The chain uses TRBV2 and TRBJ2-2, with 8 bases lining up with TRBD2. The CDR3 consists of 17 residues. Trimming cost V 4 bases and J 3 bases; bases outside gene matches: 10. In germline, CDR1 is SNHLY, CDR2 FYNNEI. CDR3 in DNA: TGTGCCAGCAGTGGGGGCGGTTTAGCGGGATACACCGGGGAGCTGTTTTTT. Its protein product is CASSGGGLAGYTGELFF. The full variable domain, rest sourced from reference TRBV2 and TRBJ2-2, is EPEVTQTPSHQVTQMGQEVILRCVPISNHLYFYWYRQILGQKVEFLVSFYNNEISEKSEIFDDQFSVERPDGSNFTLKIRSTKLEDSAMYFCASSGGGLAGYTGELFFGEGSRLTVL.

Only a few counts were recorded for this clone. The V gene is TRBV5-1, the J gene TRBJ1-1; D may be TRBD1 (6 bases). V was pared by 4 bases and J by 8 bases, with 15 bases between. The CDR3 is 13 residues long. Germline V gene sequence: CDR1 SGHRS, CDR2 YFSETQ. The CDR3 nucleotides are TGCGCCAGCAGCCTGGGGGGCCCGGCGGAAGCTTTCTTT. This sequence encodes CASSLGGPAEAFF.

In this sample, this clone turned up once. Other DNA sequences in this specimen translate into the identical CDR3. The V and J genes are TRBV27 and TRBJ2-7, with D tentatively TRBD1 (5 bases). The CDR3 covers 14 residues. CDR1 and CDR2 from the germline V gene are MNHEY and SMNVEV (reference sequence). V lost 2 bases and J lost 0, with 8 bases in between. The CDR3 protein is CASSLAQGSYEQYF. The CDR3 DNA follows: TGTGCCAGCAGTTTAGCGCAGGGCTCCTACGAGCAGTACTTC.

CDR3: CASSPLGAGSGYTF. As DNA, the CDR3 is TGTGCCAGTAGTCCGCTGGGGGCGGGAAGCGGCTACACCTTC. The chain links TRBV19 to TRBJ1-2; weak D call: TRBD1 (6 bases). V lost 5 bases to trimming and J lost 8 bases, with 18 bases between them. The germline CDR1 and CDR2 sequences are LNHDA and SQIVND (reference sequence). The CDR3 runs to 14 residues.

The chain recombines TRBV14 with TRBJ2-2; D may be TRBD1 (5 bases). V lost 2 bases, J lost 2 bases, and 15 bases lay in between. Germline loops: CDR1 SGHDN, CDR2 FVKESK. The CDR3 runs to 17 residues. The CDR3 is CASSQFRMWGNTGELFF. The CDR3 region has the DNA TGTGCCAGCAGCCAATTTCGGATGTGGGGCAACACCGGGGAGCTGTTTTTT.

J is TRBJ2-5 and V is TRBV4-1; TRBD2 aligns across 10 bases. The V segment lost 4 bases and the J segment 5 bases; nucleotides outside the gene matches: 16. CDR1 and CDR2 (germline): MGHRA, YSYEKL. There are 18 residues in the CDR3. The CDR3: CASSRPPSASGSLETQYF. The CDR3 nucleotides read TGCGCCAGCAGCCGCCCCCCGAGTGCTAGCGGGAGTTTGGAGACCCAGTACTTC.

This chain connects TRBV2 to TRBJ2-1, with 9 bases identical to TRBD1. Germline loops: CDR1 SNHLY, CDR2 FYNNEI. The CDR3 runs 11 residues. Trimming removed 3 bases from V and 14 bases from J; junction bases left unmatched: 2. In nucleotides, the CDR3 is TGTGCCAGCAGTGATTGGACAGGGGAGTTCTTC. Translated: CASSDWTGEFF.

This clone was found a few times. The gene calls are TRBV7-9 and TRBJ1-1; a possible D gene is TRBD1 (5 bases). The CDR3 length is 16 residues. Per the germline V gene, CDR1 is SEHNR and CDR2 is FQNEAQ (reference sequence). Deletions cut 0 bases from V and 1 base from J, with 12 bases between. CDR3 bases: TGTGCCAGCAGCTTAGCTAGAGCAGGGAGGAACACTGAAGCTTTCTTT. Its protein is CASSLARAGRNTEAFF.

The chain links TRBV19 to TRBJ2-1; D may be TRBD2 (5 bases). The V gene's germline CDR1 is LNHDA and CDR2 SQIVND (reference sequence). This CDR3 region has 12 residues. The V end was cut by 10 bases, the J end by 0 bases, with 7 bases between. The DNA of the CDR3 is TGTGCCACCGGGGACTCCTACAATGAGCAGTTCTTC. Its protein product is CATGDSYNEQFF.

This clone was observed a handful of times. The chain employs TRBV11-1 and TRBJ2-7; either TRBD1 or TRBD2 may supply D (6 bases each). The CDR3 runs to 14 residues. Germline-derived CDR1 and CDR2 are SGHAT and FQDESV (reference sequence). The V end was cut by 4 bases, the J end by 3 bases, with 13 bases between. The CDR3 loop reads CASSWRGAHYEQYF. The CDR3 nucleotides read TGTGCCAGCAGCTGGAGGGGGGCCCACTACGAGCAGTACTTC.

The chain joins TRBV18 to TRBJ1-5; D gene uncertain. The CDR3 length is 15 residues. Looked up from germline, CDR1 is KGHSH and CDR2 is LQKENI. Trimming pared 2 bases from V and 0 bases from J, leaving 8 bases between. The CDR3 region is CASSPEAYSNQPQHF. Written as DNA, the CDR3 is TGTGCCAGCTCACCAGAGGCGTATAGCAATCAGCCCCAGCATTTT.

The chain recombines TRBV10-3 with TRBJ1-2; TRBD1 aligns across 9 bases. The CDR3 spans 17 residues. Germline loops: CDR1 ENHRY, CDR2 SYGVKD. The V and J ends lost 0 bases and 6 bases, in that order; junction bases with no gene match: 11. CDR3 loop: CAISESNRGLSVDGYTF. CDR3 in DNA: TGTGCCATCAGTGAGTCAAACAGGGGGCTTTCAGTAGATGGCTACACCTTC.

CDR3 residues: CASSLSTPTSGYYTGELFF. As DNA, the CDR3 is TGTGCCAGCAGTTTATCGACCCCGACTAGCGGGTACTACACCGGGGAGCTGTTTTTT. This sequence joins TRBV27 and TRBJ2-2; 10 nucleotides agree with TRBD2. Trimming removed 0 bases from V and 3 bases from J; junction bases left unmatched: 10. The CDR3 spans 19 residues. The V gene's germline CDR1 is MNHEY and CDR2 SMNVEV (reference sequence).

This rearrangement joins TRBV28 to TRBJ2-7; D call uncertain. The CDR3 is 14 residues long. Trimming cost V 1 base and J 4 bases, with 11 bases left between them. Germline V CDR1 and CDR2: MDHEN, SYDVKM. CDR3 in DNA: TGTGCCAGCAGTTTATCCGTCAGAATTTACGAGCAGTACTTC. It codes for CASSLSVRIYEQYF.